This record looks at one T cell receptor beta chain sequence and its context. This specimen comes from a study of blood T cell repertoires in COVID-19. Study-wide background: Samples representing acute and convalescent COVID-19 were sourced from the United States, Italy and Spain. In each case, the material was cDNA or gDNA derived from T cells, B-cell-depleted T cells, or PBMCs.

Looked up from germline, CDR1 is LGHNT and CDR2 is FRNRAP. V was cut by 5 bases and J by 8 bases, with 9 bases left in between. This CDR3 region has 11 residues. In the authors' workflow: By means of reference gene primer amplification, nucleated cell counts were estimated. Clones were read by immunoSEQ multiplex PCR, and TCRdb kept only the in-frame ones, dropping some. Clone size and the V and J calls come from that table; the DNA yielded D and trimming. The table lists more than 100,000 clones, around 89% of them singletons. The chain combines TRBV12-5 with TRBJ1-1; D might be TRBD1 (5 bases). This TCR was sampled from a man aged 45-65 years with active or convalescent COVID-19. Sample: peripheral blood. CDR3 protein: CASGPGWEAFF. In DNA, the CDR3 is TGTGCTAGTGGTCCAGGGTGGGAAGCTTTCTTT.